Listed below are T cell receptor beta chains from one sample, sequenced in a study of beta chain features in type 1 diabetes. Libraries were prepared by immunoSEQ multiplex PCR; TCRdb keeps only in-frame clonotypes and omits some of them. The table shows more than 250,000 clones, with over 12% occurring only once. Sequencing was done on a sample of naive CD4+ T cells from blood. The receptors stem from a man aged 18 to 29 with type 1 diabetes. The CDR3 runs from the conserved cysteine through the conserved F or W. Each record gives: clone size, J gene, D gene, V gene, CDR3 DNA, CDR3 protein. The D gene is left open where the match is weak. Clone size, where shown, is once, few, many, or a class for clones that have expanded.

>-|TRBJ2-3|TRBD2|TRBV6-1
TGTGCCAGCGATCTAGCGGGAGAGACAGATACGCAGTATTTT
CASDLAGETDTQYF
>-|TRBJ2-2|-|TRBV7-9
TGTGCCAGCAGCTTAGTCGACACCGGGGAGCTGTTTTTT
CASSLVDTGELFF
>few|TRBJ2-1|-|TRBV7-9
TGTGCCAGCAGCACCGGGGGACGCAATGAGCAGTTCTTC
CASSTGGRNEQFF
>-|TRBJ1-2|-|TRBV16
TGTGCCAGCAGCCAAGAGGTTAGGCTATCTGCCTATGGCTACACCTTC
CASSQEVRLSAYGYTF
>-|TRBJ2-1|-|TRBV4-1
TGCGCCAGCAGCCAATTGAGCTCCTATGAGCAGTTCTTC
CASSQLSSYEQFF
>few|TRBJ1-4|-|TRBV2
TGTGCCAGCTGGGGGGAGTCGAATGAAAAACTGTTTTTT
CASWGESNEKLFF
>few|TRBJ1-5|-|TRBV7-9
TGTGCCAGCAGCTTAGGGGCAGCCCAGCATTTT
CASSLGAAQHF
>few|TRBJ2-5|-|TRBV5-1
TGCGCCAGCAGCTTAGTGGGGACACAAGAGACCCAGTACTTC
CASSLVGTQETQYF
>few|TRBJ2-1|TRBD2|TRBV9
TGTGCCAGCAGCGTATCGAGTAGCGGGAGGGCCTACAATGAGCAGTTCTTC
CASSVSSSGRAYNEQFF
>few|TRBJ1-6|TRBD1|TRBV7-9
TGTGCCAGCAGCGACAGGGACAGGCGGAGCTCCTATAATTCACCCCTCCACTTT
CASSDRDRRSSYNSPLHF
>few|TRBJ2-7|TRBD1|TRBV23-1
TGCGCCAGCAGTCAAACAGGGGGATTCTACGAGCAGTACTTC
CASSQTGGFYEQYF
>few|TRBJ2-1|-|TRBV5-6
TGTGCCAGCAGCCTACAGGGCCCGGGACTAACATTCAATGAGCAGTTCTTC
CASSLQGPGLTFNEQFF
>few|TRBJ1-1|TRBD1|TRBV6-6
TGTGCCAGCAGTTACTCGGTCCCGGGACAGGGAGAAGCTTTCTTT
CASSYSVPGQGEAFF
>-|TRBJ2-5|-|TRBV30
TGTGCCTGGAGTAGGGAGAAGGAGACCCAGTACTTC
CAWSREKETQYF
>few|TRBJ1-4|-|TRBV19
TGTGCCAGTAGTAAACGTGTGGACTATAATGAAAAACTGTTTTTT
CASSKRVDYNEKLFF
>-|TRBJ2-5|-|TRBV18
TGTGCCAGCTCACCATCGGCGGATCAAGAGACCCAGTACTTC
CASSPSADQETQYF
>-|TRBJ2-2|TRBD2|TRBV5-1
TGCGCCAGCAGCCTAACTAGCGGAGGCAACACCGGGGAGCTGTTTTTT
CASSLTSGGNTGELFF
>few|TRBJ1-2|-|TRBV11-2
TGTGCCAGCAGCCCGCAGGTCTCCACGATCGGTGGCTACACCTTC
CASSPQVSTIGGYTF
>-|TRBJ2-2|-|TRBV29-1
TGCAGCGTTGGACAAGGAGGAGGGGAGCTGTTTTTT
CSVGQGGGELFF
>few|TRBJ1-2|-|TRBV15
TGTGCCACCAGCAGAGTTGGTAGTGGGGGCGGCTACACCTTC
CATSRVGSGGGYTF
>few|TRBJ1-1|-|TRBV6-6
TGTGCCAGCAGCAGACTTAAAGGGGGAACGAACACTGAAGCTTTCTTT
CASSRLKGGTNTEAFF
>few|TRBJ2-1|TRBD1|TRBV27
TGTGCCAGCAGTCTCGGGACAGTGTACAATGAGCAGTTCTTC
CASSLGTVYNEQFF
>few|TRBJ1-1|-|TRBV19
TGTGCCAGTAGTATACCGAGGGGGATGAACACTGAAGCTTTCTTT
CASSIPRGMNTEAFF
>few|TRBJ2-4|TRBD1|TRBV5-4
TGTGCCAGCAGCTTGTCCGGGACAGGGACCAAAAACATTCAGTACTTC
CASSLSGTGTKNIQYF
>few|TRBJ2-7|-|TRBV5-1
TGCGCCAGTCAAGGGGCCAACGAAGGCGAGCAGTACTTC
CASQGANEGEQYF
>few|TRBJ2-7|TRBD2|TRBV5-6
TGTGCCAGCAGCTTGGTCGCAGCGGGAGCGAGGTCGGTACAGTACTTC
CASSLVAAGARSVQYF
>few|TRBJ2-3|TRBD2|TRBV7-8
TGTGCCAGCAGCGGACGTCCGGGACTAGCGGGAGGGGATACGCAGTATTTT
CASSGRPGLAGGDTQYF
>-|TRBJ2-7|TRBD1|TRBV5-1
TGCGCCAGCAGCCTCAACGGACAGGGCAGCGAGCAGTACTTC
CASSLNGQGSEQYF
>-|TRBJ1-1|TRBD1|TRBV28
TGTGCCAGCGGTTGGGGGACAGTAGTTTTGAACACTGAAGCTTTCTTT
CASGWGTVVLNTEAFF
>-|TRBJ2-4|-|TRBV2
TGTGCCAGCAATAGAGGTTCAGGGGAGAAAAACATTCAGTACTTC
CASNRGSGEKNIQYF
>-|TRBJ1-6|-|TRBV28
TGTGCCAGCAGGACAGGACCGAACTCACCCCTCCACTTT
CASRTGPNSPLHF
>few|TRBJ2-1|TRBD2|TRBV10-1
TGCGCCAGCAGTGAGGAACGTAGCGGGAGAAGGGGCTACAATGAGCAGTTCTTC
CASSEERSGRRGYNEQFF
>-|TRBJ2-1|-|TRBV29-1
TGCAGCGTTGATCATGGTGACAGGGAGCAGTTCTTC
CSVDHGDREQFF
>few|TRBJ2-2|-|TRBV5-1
TGCGCCAGCAGCTTGGGAGGGTCCGGGGAGCTGTTTTTT
CASSLGGSGELFF
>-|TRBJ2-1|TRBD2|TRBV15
TGTGCCACCAGCAAGGGGGGGACGGGGGGGTACAATGAGCAGTTCTTC
CATSKGGTGGYNEQFF
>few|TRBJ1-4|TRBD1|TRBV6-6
TGTGCCAGCAGTTACTTAAACAGGGGGCGAGGGGAAAAACTGTTTTTT
CASSYLNRGRGEKLFF
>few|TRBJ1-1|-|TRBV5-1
TGCGCCAGCAGCTTGGGGACAGAAACTGAAGCTTTCTTT
CASSLGTETEAFF
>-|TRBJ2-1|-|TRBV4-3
TGCGCCAGCAGCGCCAGACTAGTGCTGGATGAGCAGTTCTTC
CASSARLVLDEQFF
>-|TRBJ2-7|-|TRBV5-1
TGCGCCTCCACCTTCGGGGGAACCCCATCCGAGCAGTACTTC
CASTFGGTPSEQYF
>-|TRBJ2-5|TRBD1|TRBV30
TGTGCCTGGAATGGACAGGCCCAAGAGACCCAGTACTTC
CAWNGQAQETQYF
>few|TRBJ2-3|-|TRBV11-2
TGTGCCAGCAGCTTAGAGGGGGCTATTCTTCATACGCAGTATTTT
CASSLEGAILHTQYF
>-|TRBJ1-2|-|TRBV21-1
TGTGCCAGCAGCCCCCGGACGGGAGGCTATGGCTACACCTTC
CASSPRTGGYGYTF
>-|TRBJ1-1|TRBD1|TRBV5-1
TGCGCCAGCAGTCCCGGGACAGGGGCGAATGAAGCTTTCTTT
CASSPGTGANEAFF
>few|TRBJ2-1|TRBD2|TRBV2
TGTGCCAGCAGTGAAATGGTAGCGGGAGGGCTCGATGAGCAGTTCTTC
CASSEMVAGGLDEQFF
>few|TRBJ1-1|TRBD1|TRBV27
TGTGCCAGCAGTTACAGGGGGCTTTCGGAAGCTTTCTTT
CASSYRGLSEAFF
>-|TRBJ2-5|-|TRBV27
TGTGCCAGCAGTTACGGAGGGCAAGAGACCCAGTACTTC
CASSYGGQETQYF
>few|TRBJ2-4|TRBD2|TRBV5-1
TGCGCCAGCAGGATTAGTACTAGCGGCTTAGCCAAAAACATTCAGTACTTC
CASRISTSGLAKNIQYF
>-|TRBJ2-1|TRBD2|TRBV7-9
TGTGCCAGCATCCGAAGGACTAGCGGGAATGAGCAGTTCTTC
CASIRRTSGNEQFF